This T cell receptor (beta chain) was observed in a study of identical twins. Regarding the study as a whole: Out-of-frame alpha sequences that twins shared showed excess low generation probability. A lower insertion count was a feature of abundant cord blood beta clonotypes, with no such feature in memory repertoires.

V lost 4 bases, J lost 5 bases, and 6 bases stayed unmatched. Germline CDR1 and CDR2: SGHAT and FQNNGV. This CDR3 spans 15 amino acids. Only a few counts were recorded for this clonotype. Its antigen is as yet unknown. cDNA carried unique molecular identifiers, and a universal primer site was added by template switching. TCRdb analysed the 5' RACE reads with MiXCR anew, one entry per CDR3 protein. The table has around 250,000 distinct CDR3 sequences, roughly 13% seen once. This sample was shared with a second study, whose subject was yellow fever vaccine responses in identical twins. That study reports: Reportedly, the T cell response mounted by twins to vaccine seemed partly convergent, partly personalized.

This clonotype was sampled from a woman aged 18-29 years in good health. The chain recombines TRBV11-2 with TRBJ2-5; TRBD1 agrees at 11 bases. Input material: memory (CD45RO+) T cells sorted from blood. The CDR3 DNA follows: TGTGCCAGCAGCTCGGACAGGGGGCGCCTGGAGACCCAGTACTTC. Amino acids: CASSSDRGRLETQYF.